This TCR beta chain is from a study of blood T cell repertoires in COVID-19. The table came from immunoSEQ multiplex PCR; TCRdb's copy has only in-frame clones and leaves some out. The sample lists a few hundred thousand clones, about 89% occurring once. V gave up 2 bases and J gave up 1 base; unmatched junction bases: 2. Germline V gene sequence: CDR1 SNHLY, CDR2 FYNNEI. The length of the CDR3 is 15 residues. The sequence came from a woman in her twenties or thirties with COVID-19, enrolled during active disease. This chain connects TRBV2 to TRBJ1-5, with 7 bases that match TRBD1. Sequences were obtained from peripheral blood. The CDR3 DNA follows: TGTGCCAGCAGTGAAATACAGGGGAGCAATCAGCCCCAGCATTTT. Translating gives CASSEIQGSNQPQHF.